The 24 T cell receptor beta chains below come from one sample, sequenced in a study of blood T cell repertoires in COVID-19. Profiling relied on immunoSEQ multiplex PCR, and the TCRdb table lists in-frame clones only, not all of them. The profile shows under 300,000 clones, 70% to 90% of them singletons. Sequenced material: PBMCs or T cells enriched from blood (not recorded which). The receptors shown here come from a woman in her forties or fifties who had been exposed to COVID-19.

This chain joins TRBV4-1 and TRBJ2-5, with 11 nucleotides matching TRBD2. This CDR3 is 17 amino acids long. Germline values: CDR1 MGHRA, CDR2 YSYEKL. After removal of 2 bases from V and 0 bases from J, the junction contained 5 bases not matched to a gene. The CDR3 loop is CASSQPPGLADQETQYF. CDR3 DNA sequence: TGCGCCAGCAGCCAACCCCCGGGACTAGCGGACCAAGAGACCCAGTACTTC.

This clone was detected only once. The chain has TRBV5-1 and TRBJ1-1; 7 nucleotides line up with TRBD1. The CDR3 is 15 amino acids. Trimming at V came to 3 bases and at J to 1 base, leaving 6 bases not matched to a gene. Looked up from germline, CDR1 is SGHRS and CDR2 is YFSETQ. Written as DNA, the CDR3 is TGCGCCAGCAGCTCCCGACAGGGACCGAACACTGAAGCTTTCTTT. Encoded protein: CASSSRQGPNTEAFF.

The V call is TRBV6-6, the J call TRBJ1-1, with TRBD1 identical over 7 bases. The germline gives CDR1 MNHNY, CDR2 SVGAGI (reference sequence). Trimming at V came to 2 bases and at J to 4 bases, leaving 7 bases not matched to a gene. The CDR3 consists of 15 residues. In DNA, the CDR3 is TGTGCCAGCAGTTACCGGGACAGTGGGGGCACTGAAGCTTTCTTT. This translates into CASSYRDSGGTEAFF.

The rearrangement joins TRBV29-1 to TRBJ1-2; D is unclear. With 3 bases removed from V and 6 bases from J, the gap between germline ends came to 11 bases. Germline V gene data show CDR1 as SQVTM and CDR2 as ANQGSEA. The CDR3 runs 12 residues. The chain's CDR3 is CSVDIQAHGYTF. The CDR3 DNA is TGCAGCGTTGACATTCAAGCCCATGGCTACACCTTC.

The chain recombines TRBV6-1 with TRBJ2-5; D might be TRBD1 (6 bases). The CDR3 is 14 amino acids. Trimming removed 1 base at V and 5 bases at J, with 11 bases between. Per germline, CDR1 MNHNS and CDR2 SASEGT. The CDR3 spells CASSEVGAQETQYF. CDR3 sequence (DNA): TGTGCCAGCAGTGAAGTGGGGGCGCAGGAGACCCAGTACTTC.

This clone came up once. V and J are TRBV7-6 and TRBJ2-2, with 7 bases aligning to TRBD1. V lost 2 bases, J lost 4 bases, and 4 bases stayed unmatched. The CDR3 is 15 residues long. Looked up from germline, CDR1 is SGHVS and CDR2 is FNYEAQ. The CDR3 here is CASSLLGQPTGELFF. CDR3 DNA sequence: TGTGCCAGCAGCTTATTGGGACAGCCCACCGGGGAGCTGTTTTTT.

The V gene is TRBV19, the J gene TRBJ1-2; a possible D gene is TRBD1 (6 bases). Germline V gene lookup returns CDR1 LNHDA and CDR2 SQIVND (reference sequence). The CDR3 has 12 residues. V was cut by 1 base and J by 8 bases, with 8 bases left in between. The CDR3 sequence: CASSIARGGYTF. The CDR3 coding sequence is TGTGCCAGTAGTATAGCCAGGGGCGGCTACACCTTC.

V is TRBV11-2 and J is TRBJ1-5; 7 bases align to TRBD1. Germline loops: CDR1 SGHAT, CDR2 FQNNGV. V shed 3 bases, J shed 3 bases, and the junction held 5 bases outside the gene matches. The length of the CDR3 is 15 residues. The CDR3 region has the DNA TGTGCCAGCAGCTTTTCAGGACAGGACAATCAGCCCCAGCATTTT. Amino acids: CASSFSGQDNQPQHF.

The J gene is TRBJ2-5, the V gene TRBV5-1; 10 bases line up with TRBD2. This CDR3 has 14 amino acids. Germline V lookup: CDR1 SGHRS, CDR2 YFSETQ. The V segment lost 7 bases and the J segment 4 bases; nucleotides outside the gene matches: 7. The CDR3 here is CASAAIAGGETQYF. CDR3 nucleotide sequence: TGCGCCAGCGCTGCCATAGCGGGAGGAGAGACCCAGTACTTC.

The chain links TRBV27 to TRBJ1-2, with TRBD1 identical over 7 bases. Germline V lookup: CDR1 MNHEY, CDR2 SMNVEV (reference sequence). The CDR3 covers 16 residues. The V segment lost 5 bases and the J segment 6 bases; nucleotides outside the gene matches: 15. The DNA for the CDR3 is TGTGCCAGCAGTCAGACAGGGTGGGATGGAGCAAATGGCTACACCTTC. It encodes CASSQTGWDGANGYTF.

This clone occurred many times. The V gene is TRBV18, the J gene TRBJ1-4, with TRBD1 as a possible D gene (5 bases). V lost 5 bases to trimming and J lost 0 bases, with 10 bases between them. CDR3 length: 15 amino acids. Germline values: CDR1 KGHSH, CDR2 LQKENI. CDR3 residues: CASSRDSPTNEKLFF. As DNA, the CDR3 is TGTGCCAGCTCAAGAGACAGCCCAACTAATGAAAAACTGTTTTTT.

The CDR3 here is CASNRQGGLAGSSYNEQFF. CDR3 coding DNA: TGTGCCAGCAATCGTCAGGGGGGACTAGCGGGCAGCTCCTACAATGAGCAGTTCTTC. The chain recombines TRBV2 with TRBJ2-1; TRBD2 matches 12 bases. Per germline, CDR1 SNHLY and CDR2 FYNNEI. The CDR3 is made up of 19 amino acids. Trimming cost V 7 bases and J 0 bases; bases outside gene matches: 13.

The J gene is TRBJ2-2, the V gene TRBV7-6; 11 bases line up with TRBD2. This CDR3 comprises 18 residues. Trimming took 1 base from V and 0 from J; bases not matched to a gene: 4. CDR1 is SGHVS and CDR2 is FNYEAQ in the germline V gene. Written as DNA, the CDR3 is TGTGCCAGCAGCTTAGTGCAACTAGCGGGGGCGAACACCGGGGAGCTGTTTTTT. Translating gives CASSLVQLAGANTGELFF.

The rearrangement links TRBV6-1 to TRBJ1-1, with TRBD1 as a possible D gene (5 bases). This CDR3 is 14 amino acids long. V lost 0 bases, J lost 3 bases, and 8 bases lay in between. CDR1 MNHNS and CDR2 SASEGT come from the germline V gene. CDR3 in amino acids: CASSEARADTEAFF. CDR3 in DNA: TGTGCCAGCAGTGAAGCCAGGGCTGACACTGAAGCTTTCTTT.

The chain combines TRBV18 with TRBJ1-6, with D unclear. The CDR3 length is 16 residues. The germline V and J ends were trimmed by 3 bases and 6 bases, with 15 bases remaining between them. CDR1 and CDR2 (germline): KGHSH, LQKENI. CDR3 amino acids: CASSPLSGETNSPLHF. In nucleotides, the CDR3 is TGTGCCAGCTCACCCCTCAGCGGGGAAACTAATTCACCCCTCCACTTT.

The genes are TRBV5-1 and TRBJ1-1; 7 nucleotides align to TRBD1. Trimming took 2 bases from V and 1 from J; bases not matched to a gene: 14. CDR1 and CDR2 (germline): SGHRS, YFSETQ. The CDR3 is 18 amino acids. CDR3 region: CASSFPGQPHQGNTEAFF. CDR3 bases: TGCGCCAGCAGCTTTCCGGGACAGCCTCACCAGGGGAACACTGAAGCTTTCTTT.

This clone was detected only a few times. The chain couples TRBV5-5 to TRBJ2-5; D gene uncertain. The V gene's germline CDR1 is SGHKS and CDR2 YYEKEE (reference sequence). This CDR3 has 15 amino acids. V lost 0 bases, J lost 4 bases, and 13 bases lay in between. The CDR3 DNA sequence: TGTGCCAGCAGCTTGGCCCACGGTTCCCTAGAGACCCAGTACTTC. This encodes CASSLAHGSLETQYF.

This chain uses TRBV10-3 with TRBJ1-2; TRBD1 agrees at 7 bases. This CDR3 is 15 amino acids long. V dropped 0 bases and J dropped 4; count of bases not matched to a gene: 5. The germline V gene has CDR1 ENHRY and CDR2 SYGVKD. CDR3 sequence reads: CAISESGQVTYGYTF. CDR3 nucleotides: TGTGCCATCAGTGAGTCTGGACAGGTGACCTATGGCTACACCTTC.

The rearrangement joins TRBV5-4 to TRBJ1-2, with no clear D. The CDR3 consists of 15 residues. Trimming cost V 4 bases and J 2 bases, with 15 bases left between them. CDR1 and CDR2 from the germline V gene are SGHNT and YYREEE (reference sequence). CDR3 loop: CASSPSSPRNYGYTF. CDR3 nucleotide sequence: TGTGCCAGCAGCCCTAGCTCCCCCAGGAACTATGGCTACACCTTC.

The rearrangement links TRBV19 to TRBJ2-5; 10 positions match TRBD1. Germline trimming cut 5 bases from V and 4 bases from J; bases unmatched to any gene: 4. Germline V gene data show CDR1 as LNHDA and CDR2 as SQIVND (reference sequence). The CDR3 runs to 14 residues. This CDR3 is CASSADRGRETQYF. The DNA of the CDR3 is TGTGCCAGTAGTGCGGACAGGGGGAGAGAGACCCAGTACTTC.

CDR3: CASSGSLAKNIQYF. The CDR3 DNA reads TGTGCCAGCTCCGGGTCCTTAGCCAAAAACATTCAGTACTTC. This sequence joins TRBV27 and TRBJ2-4; no reliable D call. The V end was cut by 8 bases, the J end by 0 bases, with 11 bases between. The germline V gene encodes CDR1 MNHEY and CDR2 SMNVEV (reference sequence). The CDR3 totals 14 residues.

The chain couples TRBV28 to TRBJ1-3; possibly TRBD1 for D (5 bases). The CDR3 is 14 amino acids. The germline CDR1 and CDR2 sequences are MDHEN and SYDVKM. V lost 5 bases and J 0 bases, leaving 8 bases between the germline ends. The CDR3 sequence: CASSPGGSGNTIYF. CDR3 bases: TGTGCCAGCAGTCCCGGGGGCTCTGGAAACACCATATATTTT. Using reference TRBV28 and TRBJ1-3 for the parts outside the CDR3, the full variable domain is DVKVTQSSRYLVKRTGEKVFLECVQDMDHENMFWYRQDPGLGLRLIYFSYDVKMKEKGDIPEGYSVSREKKERFSLILESASTNQTSMYLCASSPGGSGNTIYFGEGSWLTVV.

The rearrangement uses TRBV7-3 and TRBJ2-3; TRBD1 aligns across 9 bases. The junction had 7 bases not matched to a gene; V was cut back by 5 bases and J by 4 bases. Germline V gene sequence: CDR1 SGHTA, CDR2 FQGTGA. The CDR3 consists of 15 residues. The CDR3 sequence is CASSPRDREADTQYF. CDR3 DNA sequence: TGTGCCAGCAGCCCACGGGACAGGGAAGCAGATACGCAGTATTTT.

The V and J genes are TRBV10-3 and TRBJ1-2; D might be TRBD1 (5 bases). Germline CDR1 is ENHRY and CDR2 is SYGVKD. CDR3 length: 13 amino acids. Trimming took off 7 bases at V and 8 bases at J, with 17 bases between the two ends. DNA of the CDR3: TGTGCCATCAAAGCCTCCCAGTCAGGGGGCTACACCTTC. It translates to CAIKASQSGGYTF.